A selection of T cell receptor beta chains follows, all from one sample in a study of blood T cell repertoires in COVID-19. Only in-frame clones appear in the TCRdb table, and some are missing; sequencing was by immunoSEQ multiplex PCR. Here the sample spans more than 95,000 clones, around 74% being singletons. The specimen was peripheral blood. Every receptor here comes from a woman in her 70s with acute or convalescent COVID-19. CDR3s include the opening cysteine and the closing phenylalanine or tryptophan. D genes are given only for firm matches. Expanded clones are given a class, and other clones once, few, many or no size at all.

clone_size j_call v_call d_call cdr3_nt cdr3_aa
- TRBJ1-2 TRBV30 TRBD1 TGTGCCTGGACAACAGGGGGAGACGGTGACTATGGCTACACCTTC CAWTTGGDGDYGYTF
- TRBJ1-2 TRBV19 - TGTGCCAGTAGGTACGGACAGAACTATGGCTACACCTTC CASRYGQNYGYTF
- TRBJ2-5 TRBV7-9 - TGTGCCAGCAGCTTAGTAGTAGGGACTGGAGAGACCCAGTACTTC CASSLVVGTGETQYF
- TRBJ1-5 TRBV6-6 - TGTGCCAGCACCCCGGGGGGCTATAGCAATCAGCCCCAGCATTTT CASTPGGYSNQPQHF
- TRBJ2-7 TRBV19 TRBD1 TGTGCCAGTACCCCGGAGACAGGGACGACCTACGAGCAGTACTTC CASTPETGTTYEQYF
- TRBJ2-1 TRBV3-1/TRBV3-2 - TGTGCCAGCAGCCAGACCTCTAGCGCCGGCTCCTACAATGAGCAGTTCTTC CASSQTSSAGSYNEQFF
- TRBJ2-5 TRBV11-2 TRBD2 TGTGCCAGCAGCTTTAGCGGGGGGGTCCAAGAGACCCAGTACTTC CASSFSGGVQETQYF
- TRBJ1-3 TRBV5-4 - TGTGCCAGCACCGGTGGGGACATCTCTGGAAACACCATATATTTT CASTGGDISGNTIYF
- TRBJ1-5 TRBV6-4 TRBD1 TGTGCCAGCAGTCTGACAGGGCGGGATCAGCCCCAGCATTTT CASSLTGRDQPQHF
few TRBJ1-2 TRBV14 - TGTGCCAGCAGCCAAGTTCTGTGGGGCCGGAACCCTCCGGACTACACCTTC CASSQVLWGRNPPDYTF
- TRBJ2-2 TRBV5-1 - TGCGCCAGCAGCTTCCGTATGACAGAGCGGAACACCGGGGAGCTGTTTTTT CASSFRMTERNTGELFF
- TRBJ1-5 TRBV15 TRBD1 TGTGCCACCAGCCTCGACAGGGGAGCCAATCAGCCCCAGCATTTT CATSLDRGANQPQHF
- TRBJ1-2 TRBV28 - TGTGCCAGCAGTACGAGTCAACTTGGCTACACCTTC CASSTSQLGYTF
- TRBJ1-5 TRBV6-5 - TGTGCCAGCAGCCGCGGCTCTGAATACAATCAGCCCCAGCATTTT CASSRGSEYNQPQHF
few TRBJ1-6 TRBV5-1 TRBD1 TGCGCCAGCAGCTTGGGCGGGACAGGGGGTAATTCACCCCTCCACTTT CASSLGGTGGNSPLHF
- TRBJ1-1 TRBV5-1 TRBD1 TGCGCCAGCAGCCAATCGACAGGGCACACTGAAGCTTTCTTT CASSQSTGHTEAFF
- TRBJ1-2 TRBV18 - TGTGCCAGCTCACCCCTCGCAGCTAACTATGGCTACACCTTC CASSPLAANYGYTF
- TRBJ1-2 TRBV30 TRBD1 TGTGCCTGGAGTGTGACAGGGGGCCGGAGTAGCTACACCTTC CAWSVTGGRSSYTF
- TRBJ1-2 TRBV18 TRBD1 TGTGCCAGCTCAGCGGGACAGGGATCTAACTATGGCTACACCTTC CASSAGQGSNYGYTF
- TRBJ1-3 TRBV5-1 - TGCGCCAGCAGGGAGGGGTCGAACTCTGGAAACACCATATATTTT CASREGSNSGNTIYF
- TRBJ1-6 TRBV5-1 - TGCGCCAGCAGCTCGGGGGGGGAGAGCTCACCCCTCCACTTT CASSSGGESSPLHF
- TRBJ2-1 TRBV3-1/TRBV3-2 TRBD2 TGTGCCAGCAGCCAGACACTACTAGCGGGCCTCGACAATGAGCAGTTCTTC CASSQTLLAGLDNEQFF
- TRBJ1-5 TRBV27 - TGTGCCAGCAGTTTCGGCAGGAGCAATCAGCCCCAGCATTTT CASSFGRSNQPQHF
once TRBJ2-1 TRBV29-1 TRBD2 TGCAGCGTTGGGACTAGCGGGGGGATGAGCTCCTACAATGAGCAGTTCTTC CSVGTSGGMSSYNEQFF
- TRBJ2-3 TRBV30 TRBD2 TGTGCCTGGTCTAGCGGGGGGGCCACAGATACGCAGTATTTT CAWSSGGATDTQYF
- TRBJ2-1 TRBV7-9 TRBD2 TGTGCCAGCAGCTTTGGCGGGGGGGGCTCCTACAATGAGCAGTTCTTC CASSFGGGGSYNEQFF
- TRBJ2-1 TRBV5-1 - TGCGCCAGCAGCTTACCTTCAGTGAATGAGCAGTTCTTC CASSLPSVNEQFF
once TRBJ2-5 TRBV7-2 TRBD2 TGTGCCAGCAGCACCGGACTAGCGGGGGGTAGGGAGACCCAGTACTTC CASSTGLAGGRETQYF
- TRBJ2-3 TRBV6-6 - TGTGCCAGCAGTTACCGAGACACCTCAGATACGCAGTATTTT CASSYRDTSDTQYF
- TRBJ2-2 TRBV21-1 - TGTGCCAGCAGGCGTTCCGGGGAGCTGTTTTTT CASRRSGELFF
- TRBJ1-3 TRBV6-5 - TGTGCCAGCAGCACGGAAGGACTTGGAAACACCATATATTTT CASSTEGLGNTIYF
- TRBJ1-6 TRBV19 TRBD1 TGTGCCAGTAGTATAGTCGCAGGGGGCATGGATTCACCCCTCCACTTT CASSIVAGGMDSPLHF
- TRBJ1-2 TRBV19 - TGTGCCAGTAGGGGAGGGCCCAACTATGGCTACACCTTC CASRGGPNYGYTF
- TRBJ2-5 TRBV3-1/TRBV3-2 TRBD1 TGTGCCAGCAGCCAAGATCGGAACAGGGGGAAGACCCAGTACTTC CASSQDRNRGKTQYF
- TRBJ2-7 TRBV6-2/TRBV6-3 TRBD1 TGTGCCAGCAGTTACTCGTCTGGGACAGGGTTCTACGAGCAGTACTTC CASSYSSGTGFYEQYF
- TRBJ2-7 TRBV11-2 - TGTGCCAGCAGCTTATTGGCGGGGGCCGGGGAGCAGTACTTC CASSLLAGAGEQYF
- TRBJ2-2 TRBV9 - TGTGCCAGCAGCGTAGTGGGGGGGAACACCGGGGAGCTGTTTTTT CASSVVGGNTGELFF
- TRBJ2-1 TRBV28 - TGTGCCAGTTTTCCCGGGCCCAGCGGCAATGAGCAGTTCTTC CASFPGPSGNEQFF
- TRBJ1-3 TRBV5-1 TRBD1 TGCGCCAGCAGCACAGGGGGCTCTGGAAACACCATATATTTT CASSTGGSGNTIYF
- TRBJ1-2 TRBV19 TRBD1 TGTGCCAGTAGTATGGGACAGGGGGCGAGCAGCTATGGCTACACCTTC CASSMGQGASSYGYTF
- TRBJ2-7 TRBV28 - TGTGCCAGCAGTTTCTGGGGGACAAGGTACGAGCAGTACTTC CASSFWGTRYEQYF
- TRBJ1-3 TRBV15 - TGTGCCACCAGCAGAGAATCGCAGGGGGGAAACACCATATATTTT CATSRESQGGNTIYF
- TRBJ1-1 TRBV7-9 - TGTGCCAGCAGCTTATCAGAACAACCGAACACTGAAGCTTTCTTT CASSLSEQPNTEAFF
- TRBJ2-1 TRBV25-1 TRBD1 TGTGCCAGCAGTGGAGGAACAGGGGACAGCCTCTACAATGAGCAGTTCTTC CASSGGTGDSLYNEQFF
- TRBJ1-5 TRBV30 - TGTGCCTGGACTCTAGGGGGAACCGGGCAGCCCCAGCATTTT CAWTLGGTGQPQHF
- TRBJ2-2 TRBV5-1 - TGCGCCAGCAGCACCAGGGGCACCGGGGAGCTGTTTTTT CASSTRGTGELFF
- TRBJ2-2 TRBV11-2 - TGTGCCAGCAGCGTAGGTCGGTTAGCCGGGGAGCTGTTTTTT CASSVGRLAGELFF
- TRBJ2-4 TRBV6-6 TRBD1 TGTGCCAGCAGTTCCTCGGACAGGGTCAGCGGTAGCATTCAGTACTTC CASSSSDRVSGSIQYF
- TRBJ1-5 TRBV27 - TGTGCCAGCAGCAAAAGCAATCAGCCCCAGCATTTT CASSKSNQPQHF
many TRBJ2-2 TRBV30 TRBD1 TGTGCCTGGAGTGGGACAGGCCACTACACCGGGGAGCTGTTTTTT CAWSGTGHYTGELFF
many TRBJ2-3 TRBV6-2/TRBV6-3 - TGTGCCAGCAGTGAGGGGACTGACACAGATACGCAGTATTTT CASSEGTDTDTQYF
- TRBJ1-1 TRBV4-3 TRBD1 TGCGCCAGCAGCCAAGAGGCAGGGGGCGCATCCTGGTTTGGTGAAGCTTTCTTT CASSQEAGGASWFGEAFF
- TRBJ2-3 TRBV7-9 TRBD2 TGTGCCAGCAGCTTGACCGGGGGGGACACAGATACGCAGTATTTT CASSLTGGDTDTQYF
- TRBJ1-4 TRBV7-9 - TGTGCCAGCACCCTCGGGCAGGGCGACGAAAAACTGTTTTTT CASTLGQGDEKLFF
- TRBJ1-2 TRBV12-3/TRBV12-4 - TGTGCCAGCAGTTTAAACCAGAAGGGGGGCTACACCTTC CASSLNQKGGYTF
- TRBJ1-2 TRBV9 - TGTGCCAGCAGCGTAGCTACCAGGGAAGGGGGAGGCTACACCTTC CASSVATREGGGYTF
- TRBJ1-1 TRBV10-2 TRBD1 TGCGCCAGCAGTATCAGGGGGGCAGACACTGAAGCTTTCTTT CASSIRGADTEAFF
- TRBJ2-5 TRBV5-1 TRBD1 TGCGCCAGCAGCGACAGGGGGCGGGGTGAGACCCAGTACTTC CASSDRGRGETQYF
- TRBJ2-6 TRBV5-1 TRBD1 TGCGCCAGCAGCTCCCCGGGACAGTCAGGCTCTGGGGCCAACGTCCTGACTTTC CASSSPGQSGSGANVLTF
- TRBJ2-3 TRBV11-2 - TGTGCCAGCAGCTCGCGACAGGGCACAGATACGCAGTATTTT CASSSRQGTDTQYF